These T cell receptor delta chains were read from a single sample in a study of Vδ1+ human thymocytes. TCRdb reapplied CATT to the multiplex PCR reads. The repertoire holds tens of thousands of delta-chain clones, with approximately 15% as singletons. Sequenced sample: Vdelta1+ gamma-delta thymocytes from the thymus. These receptors all stem from a boy under two years old who had congenital heart surgery. Both conserved end residues are part of each CDR3. Fields, in order: clone size, J gene, D gene, V gene, CDR3 DNA, CDR3 protein. D genes are given only for firm matches. Size tells how often a clone was seen (once, few, many) or the class of an expanded clone, and some rows leave it out.

NA | TRDJ1 | TRDD3 | TRDV1 | TGTGCTCTTGGGGAACACCCCATCCTCCTTCCCCCACTGGGGGATACTAAACTCATCTTT | CALGEHPILLPPLGDTKLIF
NA | TRDJ1 | TRDD3 | TRDV1 | TGTGCTCTTGGGGGCCCGGCCCGTGCCACTGGGGGATATTTCGTTGATAAACTCATCTTT | CALGGPARATGGYFVDKLIF
NA | TRDJ1 | TRDD3 | TRDV1 | TGTGCTCTTGGTGTCCTTTCCCCCTTTTCTCGGGGATACCCCACGACCGATAAACTCATCTTT | CALGVLSPFSRGYPTTDKLIF
NA | TRDJ1 | TRDD3 | TRDV1 | TGTGCTCTTGGGGAATGCCGTGGGATACGCTACACCGATAAACTCATCTTT | CALGECRGIRYTDKLIF
NA | TRDJ1 | TRDD3 | TRDV1 | TGTGCTCTTGGGGAACCAGGACCTTCCCCCGCACTGGGGGCTACGTACACCGATAAACTCATCTTT | CALGEPGPSPALGATYTDKLIF
NA | TRDJ1 | NA | TRDV1 | TGTGCTCTTGGGGAACGAGATACCTGCAACGACTATATAAAACTCATCTTT | CALGERDTCNDYIKLIF
NA | TRDJ1 | TRDD2 | TRDV1 | TGTGCTCTTGGGGAACCTAGCTTTCCTTCCTACCCACGGGCTACCGATAAACTCATCTTT | CALGEPSFPSYPRATDKLIF
NA | TRDJ1 | TRDD3 | TRDV1 | TGTGCTCTTGGGGAACGCCTCCGATGGACTGGGGGATCAAATAAACTCATCTTT | CALGERLRWTGGSNKLIF
few | TRDJ1 | NA | TRDV1 | TGTGCTCTTGGGGAGCAGGCGTCGGGGGGAGTGTTGTACACCGATAAACTCATCTTT | CALGEQASGGVLYTDKLIF
NA | TRDJ1 | TRDD2 | TRDV1 | TGTGCTCTTGGGGATCCGTGCCTTCCTACCCTTAGTGGGGGTCACCAAAGCCCCACTAGCACCGATAAACTCATCTTT | CALGDPCLPTLSGGHQSPTSTDKLIF
NA | TRDJ1 | TRDD3 | TRDV2 | TGTGCCTGTGACTCATACTGGGGGATACGGCGGGCGGCGCGCCACACCGATAAACTCATCTTT | CACDSYWGIRRAARHTDKLIF
NA | TRDJ1 | TRDD3 | TRDV1 | TGTGCTCTTGGGGAACTACGGTGGGGGATACAGGGGGGACTCATCTTT | CALGELRWGIQGGLIF
NA | TRDJ1 | NA | TRDV1 | TGTGCTCTTGGGGAACCTACCACGTCGAGGCTATTGGCCGATAAACTCATCTTT | CALGEPTTSRLLADKLIF
few | TRDJ1 | NA | TRDV1 | TGTGCTCTTGGGGAACTATGTAATAAACTCATCTTT | CALGELCNKLIF
once | TRDJ1 | NA | TRDV1 | TGTGCTCTTGGGGAAACGCGGCTAAAGGACGCTGGGGGTTCCCCTTCCTTCACCGATAAACTCATCTTT | CALGETRLKDAGGSPSFTDKLIF
NA | TRDJ1 | TRDD3 | TRDV1 | TGTGCTCTTGGGGAACGGTCAGACTCTCCTGGGGGATTCTACACCGATAAACTCATCTTT | CALGERSDSPGGFYTDKLIF
few | TRDJ1 | TRDD3 | TRDV3 | TGTGCCTTCAGAAGGCACTACTGGGGGATAACTCCCGATAAACTCATCTTT | CAFRRHYWGITPDKLIF
NA | TRDJ1 | TRDD3 | TRDV1 | TGTGCTCTTGGGGAAGTCCCCTATGAAACCTTTACTGGGGGTCTCTTGGGGTACACCGATAAACTCATCTTT | CALGEVPYETFTGGLLGYTDKLIF
few | TRDJ1 | TRDD3 | TRDV1 | TGTGCTCTTGGGCCACGTCACGGTGAAGGCAGACTGGGGGGCAGAAACACCGATAAACTCATCTTT | CALGPRHGEGRLGGRNTDKLIF
few | TRDJ1 | TRDD3 | TRDV1 | TGTGCTCTTGGGGAACTAGGGGCTTCCTCTACTGGGGGATATAACGATAAACTCATCTTT | CALGELGASSTGGYNDKLIF
NA | TRDJ1 | TRDD3 | TRDV1 | TGTGCTCTTGGGGAAATAACCTTCCTACGACTGGGGGATAGGGAGGACACCGATAAACTCATCTTT | CALGEITFLRLGDREDTDKLIF
NA | TRDJ1 | TRDD3 | TRDV1 | TGTGCTCTTGGGGAACTAGTCCCTTCCTTAATCGTACTGGGGGATCATAAACTCATCTTT | CALGELVPSLIVLGDHKLIF
NA | TRDJ1 | TRDD3 | TRDV1 | TGTGCTCTTGGGGAACGGTACTTACTGGGGGATCCTCTTCTGTACACCGATAAACTCATCTTT | CALGERYLLGDPLLYTDKLIF
few | TRDJ1 | TRDD3 | TRDV1 | TGTGCTCTTGGGGCTGCCCCATTTCCCCGCACTGGGGGATACGGGGGGTACACCGATAAACTCATCTTT | CALGAAPFPRTGGYGGYTDKLIF
few | TRDJ1 | TRDD3 | TRDV1 | TGTGCTCTTGGGCTACTACTAGGCACTTACTGGGGGATAACCGATAAACTCATCTTT | CALGLLLGTYWGITDKLIF
NA | TRDJ1 | TRDD3 | TRDV1 | TGTGCTCTTGGGGATCTGGTCAGGACTGGGGGACCCTACACCGATAAACTCATCTTT | CALGDLVRTGGPYTDKLIF
few | TRDJ1 | NA | TRDV2 | TGTTCCTGTTACACCGAGTACACCGATAAACTCATCTTT | CSCYTEYTDKLIF
once | TRDJ1 | TRDD3 | TRDV1 | TGTGCTCTTGGGGATTCTTCCGCTACTGGGGGATGCTACACCGATAAACTCATCTTT | CALGDSSATGGCYTDKLIF
few | TRDJ1 | NA | TRDV1 | TGTGCTCTTGGGGAACGTGTCCTTAGGGAGGGGACTCTGGTTTCCGATAAACTCATCTTT | CALGERVLREGTLVSDKLIF
NA | TRDJ1 | NA | TRDV1 | TGTGCTCTTGGGGAATTAAGTCCCCTTGGGACTTACACCGATAAACTCATCTTT | CALGELSPLGTYTDKLIF
NA | TRDJ1 | TRDD3 | TRDV1 | TGTGCTCTTGGGGAACTTTCTTCGGGGGATACGCTTAGAAGTACCGATAAACTCATCTTT | CALGELSSGDTLRSTDKLIF
NA | TRDJ1 | NA | TRDV1 | TGTGCTCTTGGGGAACTCTCAACCTTCCGACTGGGCGCCGATAAACTCATCTTT | CALGELSTFRLGADKLIF
NA | TRDJ1 | NA | TRDV1 | TGTGCTCTTGGGGAAGTGTGGGACCGGGTAGCGAGCACCGATAAACTCATCTTT | CALGEVWDRVASTDKLIF
NA | TRDJ1 | NA | TRDV1 | TGTGCTCTTGGGGAACGAAAGGTATTACGTCCCGATAAACTCATCTTT | CALGERKVLRPDKLIF
NA | TRDJ1 | TRDD3 | TRDV1 | TGTGCTCTTGGGGGCCTACTGGGGGATAATCCCGATAAACTCATCTTT | CALGGLLGDNPDKLIF
few | TRDJ1 | NA | TRDV1 | TGTGCTCTTGGAATCTTCCCCCCTCCGACCCCGGATAAACTCATCTTT | CALGIFPPPTPDKLIF
NA | TRDJ2 | NA | TRDV1 | TGTGCTCTTGGGGAATCTTCACTTCCTATAACTGGGATACGGGCGACAGCACAACTCTTCTTT | CALGESSLPITGIRATAQLFF
NA | TRDJ1 | NA | TRDV1 | TGTGCTCTTGGGGAATCTATCTCAGGGTACCACCTGTCCGATAAACTCATCTTT | CALGESISGYHLSDKLIF
NA | TRDJ1 | NA | TRDV1 | TGTGCTCTCGAATTCCTACTCTGGACTGGGGCCACCTACACCGATAAACTCATCTTT | CALEFLLWTGATYTDKLIF
NA | TRDJ1 | TRDD2 | TRDV1 | TGTGCTCTTGGGGAACTAAAAACTTCCTACGTATGGGCGCGTGGGACCGATAAACTCATCTTT | CALGELKTSYVWARGTDKLIF
NA | TRDJ1 | NA | TRDV1 | TGTGCTCTTGGGGAACCGATCGCCCTTCGAGAGAGATACAAGGCCGATAAACTCATCTTT | CALGEPIALRERYKADKLIF
NA | TRDJ1 | NA | TRDV1 | TGTGCTCTTGGGGACCCTTCGAGGGATAACACCGATAAACTCATCTTT | CALGDPSRDNTDKLIF
few | TRDJ1 | NA | TRDV1 | TGTGCTCTTGGGGAACTAGATCGTGGTACCCCGCTGGGGGATAAACTCATCTTT | CALGELDRGTPLGDKLIF
NA | TRDJ1 | TRDD3 | TRDV1 | TGTGCTCTTGGGGAACCCCGGCTCCCTACTGTAGGGGGATACGCCGACCCGTACACCGATAAACTCATCTTT | CALGEPRLPTVGGYADPYTDKLIF
NA | TRDJ1 | TRDD3 | TRDV1 | TGTGCTCTTGGGGAACTATCCTTCGGGATACCTAAGTACACCGATAAACTCATCTTT | CALGELSFGIPKYTDKLIF
NA | TRDJ1 | TRDD3 | TRDV1 | TGTGCTCTTGGGGAACTCCTTACTTGGGGGATACAGACGTCCGCCGATAAACTCATCTTT | CALGELLTWGIQTSADKLIF
NA | TRDJ1 | TRDD3 | TRDV2 | TGTGCCTGTGACCTCCCTTCGTACTGGGGGATACGGGGTAAACTCATCTTT | CACDLPSYWGIRGKLIF
NA | TRDJ1 | TRDD3 | TRDV1 | TGTGCTCTCACAGGGGTAAAATACGGGGGATACCTTTACACCGATAAACTCATCTTT | CALTGVKYGGYLYTDKLIF
NA | TRDJ1 | TRDD2 | TRDV1 | TGTGCTCTTGGGGAGCTATTCCTACTAGGATCGACCGATAAACTCATCTTT | CALGELFLLGSTDKLIF
few | TRDJ1 | NA | TRDV1 | TGTGCTCTTGGGGAAAGCATTCCGTGGTACACCGATAAACTCATCTTT | CALGESIPWYTDKLIF
few | TRDJ1 | TRDD3 | TRDV1 | TGTGCTCTTGGGGAACTAATAGGTCATGCACGTACTGGGGAGTACACCGATAAACTCATCTTT | CALGELIGHARTGEYTDKLIF
few | TRDJ1 | NA | TRDV1 | TGTGCTCTTGGGGAACGTTTCCAACGGTCCGACACCGATAAACTCATCTTT | CALGERFQRSDTDKLIF
NA | TRDJ1 | TRDD3 | TRDV1 | TGTGCTCTTGGGGAACTAATTATTTTACTGGGGGATACGCTGGCCACCGATAAACTCATCTTT | CALGELIILLGDTLATDKLIF
few | TRDJ2 | TRDD3 | TRDV1 | TGTGCTCTTGGGGAGCTAGGAGGTGGGGGACGTACTTTGACAGCACAACTCTTCTTT | CALGELGGGGRTLTAQLFF
NA | TRDJ1 | TRDD3 | TRDV1 | TGTGCTCTTGGGGAACTAATCCCGCCTTCTTTTACTGGGGATTCAAATTGCTACACCGATAAACTCATCTTT | CALGELIPPSFTGDSNCYTDKLIF
NA | TRDJ1 | NA | TRDV1 | TGTGCTCTTGGGGAACTTGATACGATATACTCATACACCGATAAACTCATCTTT | CALGELDTIYSYTDKLIF
NA | TRDJ1 | TRDD3 | TRDV1 | TGTGCTCTTGGGGCGATACCCTTCCCTTTTCGCTGGGGGATACGTATTGACACCGATAAACTCATCTTT | CALGAIPFPFRWGIRIDTDKLIF